The sequence of this TCR beta chain was determined in a study of shared clonotypes between healthy human individuals. Only in-frame clones appear in the TCRdb table, and some are missing; sequencing was by immunoSEQ multiplex PCR. The table has about 600,000 clones, about 97% seen once. CDR3 length: 15 amino acids. Germline lookup yields CDR1 MGHRA and CDR2 YSYEKL. Trimming left V 3 bases short and J 7 bases short, with 16 bases between. This TCR was recovered from a woman younger than 45 in good health. This chain joins TRBV4-1 and TRBJ1-5; D is unresolved. Sequencing was done on a sample of naive CD4+ T cells sorted from blood. Documented subset: CD45RA+ positively selected. In DNA, the CDR3 is TGCGCCAGCAGCCATAATGACGGGCTCGGGCAGCCCCAGCATTTT. Protein: CASSHNDGLGQPQHF.